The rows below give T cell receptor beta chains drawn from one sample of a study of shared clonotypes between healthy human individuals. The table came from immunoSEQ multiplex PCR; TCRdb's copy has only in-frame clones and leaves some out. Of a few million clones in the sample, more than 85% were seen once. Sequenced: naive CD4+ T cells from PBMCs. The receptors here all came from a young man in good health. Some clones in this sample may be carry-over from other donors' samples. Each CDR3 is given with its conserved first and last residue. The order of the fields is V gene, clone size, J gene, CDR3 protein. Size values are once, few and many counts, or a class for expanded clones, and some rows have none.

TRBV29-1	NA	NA	CSALWDGLYEQYF
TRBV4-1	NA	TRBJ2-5	CASSFGLADFQETQYF
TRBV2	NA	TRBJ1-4	CASSEEGAEGEKLFF
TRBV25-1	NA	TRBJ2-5	CASSESRGNQETQYF
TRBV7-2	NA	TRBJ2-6	CASSLVPSGANVLTF
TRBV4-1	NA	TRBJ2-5	CASSRPEETQYF
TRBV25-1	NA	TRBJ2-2	CASSEIGTAGTGELFF
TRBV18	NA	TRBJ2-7	CASSATGTGYSEQYF
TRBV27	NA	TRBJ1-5	CASRELTGNHQPQHF
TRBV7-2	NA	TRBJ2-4	CASSSESPVRMNIQYF
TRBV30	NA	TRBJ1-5	CAWSYSQYQPQHF
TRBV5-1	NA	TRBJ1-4	CASSTGTLSEKLFF
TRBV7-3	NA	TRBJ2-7	CASSSSGGVGEQYF
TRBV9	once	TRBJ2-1	CASSVEWGTSHNEQFF
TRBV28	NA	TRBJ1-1	CASSLWAGRLTEAFF
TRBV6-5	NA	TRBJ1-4	CASRAGEKLFF
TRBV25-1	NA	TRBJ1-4	CASSPAGVNEKLFF
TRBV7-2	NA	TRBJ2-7	CASSLRTSGRAPGEQYF
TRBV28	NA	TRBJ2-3	CASSSTDTQYF
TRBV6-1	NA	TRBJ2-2	CASSEGGFYTGELFF
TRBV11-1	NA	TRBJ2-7	CASSLIRRAEQYF
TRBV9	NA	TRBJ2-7	CASSVGAVGYEQYF
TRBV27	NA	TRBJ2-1	CASSFGTSGRVSYNEQFF
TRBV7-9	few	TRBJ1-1	CASSKERAGEKAFF
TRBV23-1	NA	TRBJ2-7	CASSQSRDRSYEQYF
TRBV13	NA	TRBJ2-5	CASSLDRAETQYF
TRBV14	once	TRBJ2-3	CASSLQGTMGDTQYF
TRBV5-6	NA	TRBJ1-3	CASSLLGNTIYF
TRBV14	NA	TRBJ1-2	CASSQLGFTGYTF
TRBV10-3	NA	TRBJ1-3	CAISEFTTGAGNTIYF
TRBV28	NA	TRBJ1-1	CASSPNTIPNTEAFF
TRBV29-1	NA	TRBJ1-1	CSVLGGAGTEAFF
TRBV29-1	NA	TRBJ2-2	CSVEADTGELFF
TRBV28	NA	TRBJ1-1	CASSSRGGALNTEAFF
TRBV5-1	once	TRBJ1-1	CASRQESGGNTEAFF
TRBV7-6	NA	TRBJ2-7	CASSLGGARLRDNSYEQYF
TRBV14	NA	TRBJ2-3	CASRGTSGSASTDTQYF
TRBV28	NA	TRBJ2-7	CASSSLGTGGYEQYF
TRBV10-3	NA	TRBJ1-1	CAISEGSGEAFF
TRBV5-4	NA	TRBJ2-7	CASSLPANSGKTLEQYF
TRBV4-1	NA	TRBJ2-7	CASSSDKLYEQYF
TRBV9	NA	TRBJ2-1	CASSVVGLANEQFF
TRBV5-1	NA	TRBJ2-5	CASSLALPVQETQYF
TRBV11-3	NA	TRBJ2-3	CASSLTSGVTDTQYF
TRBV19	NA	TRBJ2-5	CASRGLREGRETQYF
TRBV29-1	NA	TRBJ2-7	CSVAPDNSYEQYF
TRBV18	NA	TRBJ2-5	CASSPGLAGLSGKETQYF
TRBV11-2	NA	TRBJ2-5	CASSLGAWGGETQYF